The sample holds many counts of the clone carrying this T cell receptor (beta chain). The total RNA that was extracted per sample amounted to at least 5 micrograms. This CDR3 contains 14 residues. Trimming at V came to 7 bases and at J to 4 bases, leaving 12 bases not matched to a gene. The germline V gene has CDR1 SQVTM and CDR2 ANQGSEA. The data derive from a study of blood T cells in healthy people across ages. Then a second PCR, running roughly 6 to 11 cycles, was carried out with a sample-barcoded 5' primer and a J-beta primer mix. Each of the cDNA molecules was tagged by a template-switch adaptor with 12 random nucleotides. TCRdb re-analysed the 5' RACE reads in MiXCR, keeping a single row per CDR3 protein. The sample lists 600,000 to 800,000 distinct CDR3 sequences; about 51% were seen once.

The receptor's source is a woman over 75 in good health. The chain has TRBV29-1 and TRBJ2-5; 7 bases are a match to TRBD2. Sequences were obtained from blood. CDR3 protein: CSGGRQFSSETQYF. The DNA for the CDR3 is TGCAGCGGCGGGAGACAGTTCTCGTCAGAGACCCAGTACTTC.